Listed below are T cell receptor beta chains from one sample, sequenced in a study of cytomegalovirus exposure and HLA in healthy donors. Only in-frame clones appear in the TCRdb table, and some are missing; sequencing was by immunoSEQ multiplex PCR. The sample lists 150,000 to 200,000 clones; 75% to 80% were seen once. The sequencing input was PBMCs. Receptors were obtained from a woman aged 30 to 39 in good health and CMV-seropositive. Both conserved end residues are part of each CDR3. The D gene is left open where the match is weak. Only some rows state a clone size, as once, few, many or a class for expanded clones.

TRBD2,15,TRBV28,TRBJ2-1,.,CASRGSGGSYNEQFF,TGTGCCAGCAGGGGAAGCGGGGGCTCCTACAATGAGCAGTTCTTC
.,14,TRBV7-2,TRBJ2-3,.,CASSLPSITDTQYF,TGTGCCAGCAGCCTACCGAGCATTACAGATACGCAGTATTTT
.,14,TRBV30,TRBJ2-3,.,CAWSVGRGRDTQYF,TGTGCCTGGAGTGTGGGCAGGGGCAGAGATACGCAGTATTTT
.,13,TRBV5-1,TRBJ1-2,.,CASSFRGPEGYTF,TGCGCCAGCAGCTTCCGAGGCCCCGAGGGCTACACCTTC
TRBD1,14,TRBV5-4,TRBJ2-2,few,CASSFDRGPGELFF,TGTGCCAGCAGCTTCGACAGGGGCCCCGGGGAGCTGTTTTTT
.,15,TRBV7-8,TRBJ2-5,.,CASSFPWTRQETQYF,TGTGCCAGCAGCTTCCCCTGGACTCGCCAAGAGACCCAGTACTTC
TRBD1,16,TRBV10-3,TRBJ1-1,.,CAISERPQGGNTEAFF,TGTGCTATCAGTGAGCGTCCGCAGGGGGGGAACACTGAAGCTTTCTTT
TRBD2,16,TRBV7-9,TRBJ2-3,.,CSSSLDTGGATDTQYF,TGTTCCAGCAGCCTCGATACCGGGGGGGCCACAGATACGCAGTATTTT
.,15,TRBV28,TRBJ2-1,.,CASSPPPRRYNEQFF,TGTGCCAGCAGTCCCCCGCCGCGGAGATACAATGAGCAGTTCTTC
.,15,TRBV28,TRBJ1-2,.,CASREGGELNYGYTF,TGTGCCAGCAGAGAAGGAGGGGAGCTTAACTATGGCTACACCTTC
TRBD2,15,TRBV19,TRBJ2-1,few,CASSPSGLAVNEQFF,TGTGCCAGTAGTCCGTCGGGGCTAGCGGTCAATGAGCAGTTCTTC
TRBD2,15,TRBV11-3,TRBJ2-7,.,CASSLTGRVSYEQYF,TGTGCCAGCAGCTTGACCGGGAGGGTATCCTACGAGCAGTACTTC
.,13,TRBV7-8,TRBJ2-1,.,CASRGGSRNEQFF,TGTGCCAGCAGAGGAGGCTCGCGCAATGAGCAGTTCTTC
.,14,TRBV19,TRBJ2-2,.,CASSMTGSTGELFF,TGTGCCAGTAGTATGACAGGTTCAACCGGGGAGCTGTTTTTT
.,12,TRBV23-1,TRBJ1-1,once,CAPPGANTEAFF,TGCGCCCCCCCAGGGGCGAACACTGAAGCTTTCTTT
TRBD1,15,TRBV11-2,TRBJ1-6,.,CASSGDREANSPLHF,TGTGCCAGCAGCGGGGACAGGGAGGCTAATTCACCCCTCCACTTT
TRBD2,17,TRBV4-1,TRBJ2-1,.,CASSRQMAGEIHNEQFF,TGCGCCAGCAGCCGACAGATGGCGGGAGAGATCCACAATGAGCAGTTCTTC
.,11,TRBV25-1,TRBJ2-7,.,CASRSSYEQYF,TGTGCCAGCAGGAGCTCCTACGAGCAGTACTTC
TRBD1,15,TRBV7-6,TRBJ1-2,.,CASSSHAGGAYGYTF,TGTGCCAGCAGCTCGCACGCAGGGGGCGCCTATGGCTACACCTTC
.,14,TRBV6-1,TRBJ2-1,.,CASNFGHPSGEQFF,TGTGCCAGCAATTTTGGGCACCCTTCAGGAGAGCAGTTCTTC
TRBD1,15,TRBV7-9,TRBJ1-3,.,CASSTGGTAGNTIYF,TGTGCCAGCAGTACAGGGGGCACTGCTGGAAACACCATATATTTT
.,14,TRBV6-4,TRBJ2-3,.,CASSPGLTTDTQYF,TGTGCCAGCAGCCCGGGACTCACCACAGATACGCAGTATTTT
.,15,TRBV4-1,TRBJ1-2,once,CASSLGTPANYGYTF,TGCGCCAGCAGCCTCGGGACACCCGCTAACTATGGCTACACCTTC
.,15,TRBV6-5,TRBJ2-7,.,CASSPYRDPSYEQYF,TGTGCCAGCAGTCCTTACCGGGATCCCTCCTACGAGCAGTACTTC
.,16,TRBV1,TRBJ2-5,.,CTSSSVYGGGQETQYF,TGCACCAGCAGCTCCGTCTATGGCGGGGGGCAAGAGACCCAGTACTTC
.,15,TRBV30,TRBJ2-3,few,CAWTPTRRDPDTQYF,TGTGCCTGGACCCCCACTAGGAGGGACCCGGATACGCAGTATTTT
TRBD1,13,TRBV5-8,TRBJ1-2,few,CASSDTGGYGYTF,TGTGCCAGCAGCGACACAGGGGGCTATGGCTACACCTTC
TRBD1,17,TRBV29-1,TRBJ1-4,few,CSVGLPGQLLKNEKLFF,TGCAGCGTTGGGCTCCCGGGACAGCTACTCAAAAATGAAAAACTGTTTTTT
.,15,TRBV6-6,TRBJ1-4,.,CASRASGPSIEKLFF,TGTGCCAGCAGGGCCTCTGGTCCCTCGATTGAAAAACTGTTTTTT
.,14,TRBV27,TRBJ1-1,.,CASSRNTGLSEAFF,TGTGCCAGCAGTCGAAACACAGGGCTGTCTGAAGCTTTCTTT
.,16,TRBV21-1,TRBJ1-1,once,CASSKVRTGDDTEAFF,TGTGCCAGCAGCAAAGTGAGGACAGGAGATGACACTGAAGCTTTCTTT
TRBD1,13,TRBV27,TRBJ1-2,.,CASSLRQGAGYTF,TGTGCCAGCAGTTTACGTCAGGGGGCTGGCTACACCTTC
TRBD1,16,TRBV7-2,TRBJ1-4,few,CASSLVFQGAGEKLFF,TGTGCCAGCAGCTTAGTCTTTCAGGGGGCAGGTGAAAAACTGTTTTTT
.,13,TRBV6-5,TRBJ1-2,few,CASFSYSNYGYTF,TGTGCCAGCTTCTCCTATTCTAACTATGGCTACACCTTC
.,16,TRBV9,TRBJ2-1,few,CASSVRGVGSYNEQFF,TGTGCCAGCAGCGTACGGGGTGTGGGCTCCTACAATGAGCAGTTCTTC
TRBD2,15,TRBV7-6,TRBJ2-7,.,CASSSGLAGEEEQYF,TGTGCCAGCAGCTCTGGACTAGCGGGGGAGGAAGAGCAGTACTTC
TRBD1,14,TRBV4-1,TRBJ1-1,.,CASSRNRDSDEAFF,TGCGCCAGCAGCCGGAACCGGGACAGCGATGAAGCTTTCTTT
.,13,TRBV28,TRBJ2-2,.,CASSLPNTGELFF,TGTGCCAGCAGTTTACCAAACACCGGGGAGCTGTTTTTT
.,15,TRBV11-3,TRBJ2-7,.,CASSLVAGTGFEQYF,TGTGCCAGCAGCTTAGTAGCCGGAACAGGGTTCGAGCAGTACTTC
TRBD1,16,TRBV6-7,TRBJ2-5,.,CARPGTGGLGEETQYF,TGTGCCAGACCCGGGACAGGGGGTTTGGGGGAGGAGACCCAGTACTTC
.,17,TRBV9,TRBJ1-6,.,CASSPVPDNLYNSPLHF,TGTGCCAGCAGCCCGGTCCCCGATAACCTCTATAATTCACCCCTCCACTTT
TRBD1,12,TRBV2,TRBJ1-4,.,CASKQGIEKLFF,TGTGCCAGCAAACAGGGGATTGAAAAACTGTTTTTT
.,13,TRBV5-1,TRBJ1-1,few,CASSLENDSEAFF,TGCGCCAGCAGCTTGGAAAACGACTCTGAAGCTTTCTTT
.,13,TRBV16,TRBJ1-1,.,CASSQSTGLEAFF,TGTGCCAGCAGCCAGTCAACAGGGCTTGAAGCTTTCTTT
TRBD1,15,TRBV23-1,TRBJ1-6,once,CASSSYRGYNSPLHF,TGCGCCAGCAGCTCGTACAGGGGATATAATTCACCCCTCCACTTT
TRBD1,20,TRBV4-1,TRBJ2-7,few,CASSQAPGQGAYRADGEQYF,TGCGCCAGCAGCCAAGCCCCAGGACAGGGGGCATATCGGGCCGATGGTGAGCAGTACTTC
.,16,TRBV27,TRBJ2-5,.,CASSPRVGPSVSTQYF,TGTGCCAGCAGTCCGAGGGTTGGCCCCTCGGTGTCGACCCAGTACTTC
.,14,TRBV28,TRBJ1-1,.,CASSLAGGNTEAFF,TGTGCCAGCAGTTTGGCCGGGGGGAACACTGAAGCTTTCTTT
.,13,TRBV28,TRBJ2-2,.,CASSLANTGELFF,TGTGCCAGCAGTTTGGCTAACACCGGGGAGCTGTTTTTT
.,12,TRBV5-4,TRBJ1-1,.,CASSGRDTEAFF,TGTGCCAGCAGTGGCAGGGACACTGAAGCTTTCTTT
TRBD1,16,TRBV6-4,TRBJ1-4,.,CASSDPDRDTNEKLFF,TGTGCCAGCAGTGACCCCGACAGGGACACTAATGAAAAACTGTTTTTT
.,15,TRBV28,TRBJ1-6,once,CASSTFSGDRSPLHF,TGTGCCAGCAGTACCTTTTCAGGGGACCGTTCACCCCTCCACTTT
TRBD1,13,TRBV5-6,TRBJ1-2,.,CASSHRGGYGYTF,TGTGCCAGCAGTCACAGGGGGGGATATGGCTACACCTTC
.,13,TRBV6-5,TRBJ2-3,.,CASTPPGTDTQYF,TGTGCCAGCACCCCCCCGGGCACAGATACGCAGTATTTT
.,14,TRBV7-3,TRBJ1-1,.,CASSLGHANTEAFF,TGTGCCAGCAGCCTAGGACATGCGAACACTGAAGCTTTCTTT